This T cell receptor (beta chain) was obtained from a study of T cells after yellow fever vaccination (dated by TCRdb to between 2017 and 2020). Regarding the study in general: The SMART-Seq v4 Ultra Low Input RNA kit was used to prepare libraries from fractions with low cell numbers. Blood was drawn at multiple timepoints before and after primary and secondary immunization, with bulk PBMC replicates and cell subsets isolated. To follow T-cell clones before and after primary and booster YFV17D yellow fever vaccination, bulk TCR alpha and beta repertoires were sequenced over time. Two healthy male donors, one aged 18 to 30 and one aged 30 to 40 years, were included in the cohort. Beyond this particular receptor, the publication reports: FACS-sorted repertoires could contain abundant contaminating clonotypes from the bulk population, so computational filtering was required. A small fraction of clonotypes showed up in both the CD4 and CD8 compartments, probably as a result of convergent recombination. Only two donors were included in the study, so the extent to which the findings can be generalized is limited. Most clones expanded after primary vaccination were re-detected after the booster (about 95% of CD4 and 88% of CD8), suggesting broad memory maintenance. Compared with the primary T-cell response, the secondary T-cell response was weaker but faster, peaking on day 5 rather than day 15.

In this sample, this clonotype turned up many times. The specificity of this receptor is unknown. One base away there is no much larger clone; base qualities are not given. From its cysteine to its phenylalanine, the CDR3 spans 14 amino acids. Only the CDR3 portion is preserved as DNA: 42 bases, with reading frame beginning at the first base. CDR1 is given as KGHSH and CDR2 as LQKENI, both from the germline V gene. V is shortened by 1 base, J by 1 base, and the region joining them spans 7 bases. According to the study, the label for this sample's treatment or condition signals: live attenuated yellow fever vaccine strain. PBMCs were isolated from peripheral blood using a standard Ficoll-Paque protocol. CD4 and CD8 T-cell fractions were isolated with Dynabeads CD4 and CD8 positive selection kits. TriZol was used to extract RNA from bulk PBMCs, from CD4 and CD8 fractions, and from dextramer-positive and dextramer-negative fractions.

TCR cDNA was made using 5'RACE template switching, a step that added a universal primer site and unique molecular identifiers. cDNA synthesis was primed from both the TCR alpha and TCR beta constant segments. Two PCR steps were used to amplify libraries, with sample barcodes and sequencing adapters being added in the second step. Sequencing of libraries was performed on Illumina HiSeq 2500 (2x100 bp) or NovaSeq (2x150 bp). Turning to the authors' computational methods: MIGEC handled demultiplexing of reads and collapsing into UMI consensus sequences, while MiXCR performed V(D)J alignment. Using edgeR on replicate PBMC samples, clonotypes were called vaccine-responding if FDR was below 0.01 and the log2 fold change was above 5 up to day 15. CD4 or CD8 identity was assigned to each bulk clonotype according to whether the clonotype was present at higher abundance in the sequenced CD4 repertoire or the sequenced CD8 repertoire. Using fastp at Q25 and MiXCR, TCRdb reprocessed the public reads and kept productive beta chains. When rows share a CDR3 protein, they turn into one entry using the most common DNA and genes. TCRdb, not the authors, supplied the V and J calls. In this sample the table shows about 170,000 distinct CDR3 sequences, roughly 6.4% of which occur a single time. The ten top clones hold less than 3.5% of the sample.

This specimen was CD4+ T cells sorted from PBMCs, taken on the day of the first yellow fever vaccination. This TCR was recovered from a man younger than 35 who received the YFV17D yellow fever vaccine. This sequence uses TRBV18 and TRBJ1-1; there is no confident call for the D gene. The CDR3 reads as follows: CASSPLGGNTEAFF. The bases read TGTGCCAGCTCACCACTGGGCGGGAACACTGAAGCTTTCTTT.